The 10 T cell receptor beta chains below all came from one sample that was sequenced in a study of cytomegalovirus exposure and HLA in healthy donors. Primers: 60 Vbeta forward and 13 Jbeta reverse. The table came from immunoSEQ multiplex PCR; TCRdb's copy has only in-frame clones and leaves some out. The sample carries around 190,000 clones, around 79% recorded once. The sample taken for sequencing was PBMCs. Every receptor here comes from a woman between 18 and 30 years old in good health and CMV-seronegative.

The chain is built from TRBV21-1 and TRBJ2-7; the table's D call TRBD2 went unverified against the DNA. TRBV21-1 is deemed a pseudogene. This CDR3 is 16 amino acids long. Here the CDR3 DNA reads TGTGCCAGCAGGGAAGGGAAAGTTCCCGGGGGCTACGAGCAGTACTTC. This sequence encodes CASREGKVPGGYEQYF.

This clone was detected only a few times. V is TRBV2 and J is TRBJ1-4, with 7 bases fitting TRBD1. The CDR3 totals 13 residues. The J segment lost 3 bases and the V segment lost 10 bases, leaving 5 bases of the junction unmatched. Germline assignment: CDR1 SNHLY and CDR2 FYNNEI. As DNA, the CDR3 is TGTGCCACCTATGGACAGGCTAATGAAAAACTGTTTTTT. Its translation: CATYGQANEKLFF.

V and J are TRBV7-9 and TRBJ1-1, with a possible D match to TRBD1 (6 bases). There are 14 residues in the CDR3. Per germline, CDR1 SEHNR and CDR2 FQNEAQ (reference sequence). Trimming took 1 base from V and 1 from J, leaving 7 bases between them. The CDR3 sequence: CASSLGTENTEAFF. The CDR3 nucleotides read TGTGCCAGCAGCTTAGGGACAGAGAACACTGAAGCTTTCTTT.

The chain couples TRBV4-2 to TRBJ1-5; no definite D call. This CDR3 spans 15 amino acids. Trimming cost V 0 bases and J 3 bases, with 9 bases left between them. Germline V gene lookup returns CDR1 LGHNA and CDR2 YNFKEQ. The CDR3 sequence is CASSQEGDNNQPQHF. The CDR3 coding sequence is TGTGCCAGCAGCCAAGAAGGCGACAACAATCAGCCCCAGCATTTT.

The DNA for the CDR3 is TGTGCCAGCAGGAATACATTGGATACGCAGTATTTT. Its protein is CASRNTLDTQYF. The J gene is TRBJ2-3, the V gene TRBV7-9; D call uncertain. From germline, CDR1 is SEHNR and CDR2 FQNEAQ (reference sequence). The CDR3 has 12 amino acids. V lost 6 bases, J lost 6 bases, and 10 bases lay in between. The entire variable domain, with the rest obtained from reference TRBV7-9 and TRBJ2-3, is as follows: DTGVSQNPRHKITKRGQNVTFRCDPISEHNRLYWYRQTLGQGPEFLTYFQNEAQLEKSRLLSDRFSAERPKGSFSTLEIQRTEQGDSAMYLCASRNTLDTQYFGPGTRLTVL.

This CDR3 is CASSQDSSGANVLTF. CDR3 nucleotide sequence: TGCGCCAGCAGCCAAGATTCTTCCGGGGCCAACGTCCTGACTTTC. This chain uses TRBV4-1 with TRBJ2-6; no definite D call. Trimming removed 0 bases at V and 4 bases at J, with 7 bases between. The length of the CDR3 is 15 residues. CDR1 and CDR2 (germline): MGHRA, YSYEKL.

The gene calls are TRBV7-8 and TRBJ2-1; D might be TRBD2 (6 bases). CDR1 is SGHVS and CDR2 is FQNEAQ in the germline V gene. V gave up 5 bases and J gave up 5 bases, with 10 bases separating them. The CDR3 spans 13 residues. The CDR3 DNA is TGTGCCAGCAGCCCGGGACTTAACAATGAGCAGTTCTTC. It specifies CASSPGLNNEQFF.

J is TRBJ1-2 and V is TRBV9, with D possibly being TRBD1 (6 bases). Germline V gives CDR1 SGDLS, CDR2 YYNGEE. The CDR3 totals 13 residues. With 3 bases removed from V and 7 bases from J, the gap between germline ends came to 13 bases. The chain's CDR3 is CASSANRDPGYTF. DNA of the CDR3: TGTGCCAGCAGCGCAAACAGGGATCCTGGCTACACCTTC. Supplemented by reference TRBV9 and TRBJ1-2, the full variable domain reads DSGVTQTPKHLITATGQRVTLRCSPRSGDLSVYWYQQSLDQGLQFLIQYYNGEERAKGNILERFSAQQFPDLHSELNLSSLELGDSALYFCASSANRDPGYTFGSGTRLTVV.

CDR3: CASSQLDSWNYGYTF. Here the CDR3 DNA reads TGCGCCAGCAGCCAACTGGACTCCTGGAACTATGGCTACACCTTC. This sequence joins TRBV4-3 and TRBJ1-2; D is ambiguous. Germline CDR1 reads LGHNA; CDR2 reads YSLEER. Trimming pared 2 bases from V and 2 bases from J, leaving 12 bases between. The CDR3 length is 15 residues.

This chain links TRBV19 with TRBJ1-2; D remains ambiguous. CDR1 and CDR2 from the germline V gene are LNHDA and SQIVND (reference sequence). V lost 5 bases, J lost 8 bases, and 12 bases lay in between. CDR3 length equals 12 residues. The CDR3 loop reads CASSPGIVGYTF. The DNA for the CDR3 is TGTGCCAGTAGTCCAGGAATCGTCGGCTACACCTTC.